This T cell receptor (beta chain) was documented in a study of T cell responses to AZD1222 COVID-19 vaccine. Libraries were prepared by immunoSEQ multiplex PCR; TCRdb keeps only in-frame clonotypes and omits some of them. The sample contains over 150,000 clones, about 91% of which appear only once. Points from the study as a whole: Most donors were white British, females outnumbered males, and clonal diversity was possibly underestimated. When two AZD1222 doses had been given, Spike-specific TCR breadth and depth rose. Regions 160-218 and 743-854 held dominance among vaccine-associated CD4 TCRs, which spanned spike. Only after the peak T cell response were repertoires sampled.

The CDR3 extends over 11 amino acids. CDR1 GTSNPN and CDR2 SVGIG come from the germline V gene (reference sequence). Trimming removed 1 base at V and 10 bases at J, with 8 bases between. This clone was detected only a few times. Its target is not known. The receptor was isolated from an adult in good health. The sequencing here drew on peripheral blood, taken on day 0 of MenACWY control vaccination. V gene TRBV30 combines with J gene TRBJ2-1; no reliable D call. The CDR3 sequence: CAWSGRAEQFF. CDR3 sequence (DNA): TGTGCCTGGAGTGGTCGGGCCGAGCAGTTCTTC. Using reference TRBV30 and TRBJ2-1 for the parts outside the CDR3, the full variable domain is SQTIHQWPATLVQPVGSPLSLECTVEGTSNPNLYWYRQAAGRGLQLLFYSVGIGQISSEVPQNLSASRPQDRQFILSSKKLLLSDSGFYLCAWSGRAEQFFGPGTRLTVL.